These 13 T cell receptor beta chains were sequenced from one sample in a study of T cells after yellow fever vaccination. MiXCR was run by TCRdb on the 5' RACE reads, yielding one entry per CDR3 protein. The sample records over 150,000 distinct CDR3 sequences, approximately 6.2% being singletons. The sample in question was CD4+ T cells sorted from PBMCs, obtained on the day of the first yellow fever vaccination. The receptors here all came from a man aged 18 to 29 who received the YFV17D yellow fever vaccine.

This clonotype was counted between two and nine times. The J gene is TRBJ2-5, the V gene TRBV19; TRBD2 agrees at 9 bases. The germline CDR1 and CDR2 sequences are LNHDA and SQIVND (reference sequence). The CDR3 is 13 residues long. Losses at the gene ends were 2 bases for V and 14 bases for J; bases not matched to a gene: 9. This chain's CDR3 is CASSISGGLQTYF. The CDR3 bases are TGTGCCAGTAGTATAAGCGGGGGGCTTCAAACCTACTTC.

This clonotype was detected ten times or more. V usage is TRBV7-9 and J usage is TRBJ2-3; D gene ambiguous. Germline CDR1 reads SEHNR; CDR2 reads FQNEAQ (reference sequence). Trimming removed 5 bases from V and 4 bases from J, with 10 bases in between. The CDR3 sequence is 13 residues long. CDR3 residues: CASSRGEPDTQYF. The DNA of the CDR3 is TGTGCCAGCAGCCGAGGAGAGCCAGATACGCAGTATTTT.

The V and J genes are TRBV5-1 and TRBJ1-4; D is undetermined. Germline CDR1 and CDR2: SGHRS and YFSETQ. V lost 3 bases and J 7 bases, leaving 13 bases between the germline ends. The CDR3 has 14 residues. The CDR3 reads CASSSAAWGEKLFF. The DNA of the CDR3 is TGCGCCAGCAGCTCGGCCGCCTGGGGTGAAAAACTGTTTTTT.

This clonotype occurred many times. The gene calls are TRBV7-9 and TRBJ2-5; possibly TRBD2 for D (6 bases). V was cut by 5 bases and J by 5 bases, with 15 bases left in between. Germline lookup yields CDR1 SEHNR and CDR2 FQNEAQ (reference sequence). The CDR3 sequence is 14 residues long. DNA for the CDR3: TGTGCCAGCAGCCGACGAAGGGCGGGGGAGACCCAGTACTTC. Amino acid sequence: CASSRRRAGETQYF.

This clonotype was seen many times. The DNA of the CDR3 is TGTGCCAGCAGTTACTTCGGGTACAGACAGGGAAACGAGCAGTACTTC. It encodes CASSYFGYRQGNEQYF. This chain links TRBV6-5 with TRBJ2-7; TRBD1 matches 7 bases. Germline CDR1 reads MNHEY; CDR2 reads SVGAGI. The CDR3 runs 16 residues. The ends lost 1 base at V and 5 bases at J; junction bases unmatched: 11.

This clonotype appeared a few times. The chain joins TRBV5-8 to TRBJ2-3, with 7 bases identical to TRBD1. This CDR3 has 17 amino acids. Germline assignment: CDR1 SGHTS and CDR2 YDEGEE. V dropped 4 bases and J dropped 0; count of bases not matched to a gene: 11. In DNA, the CDR3 is TGTGCCAGCAGCCCACTCCACAGGGGCCTAAGCACAGATACGCAGTATTTT. Its protein is CASSPLHRGLSTDTQYF.

This clonotype showed up just a few times. J is TRBJ1-2 and V is TRBV14; D gene uncertain. Germline V gene sequence: CDR1 SGHDN, CDR2 FVKESK. The CDR3 totals 13 residues. Trimming removed 0 bases from V and 5 bases from J, with 7 bases in between. The CDR3 nucleotides are TGTGCCAGCAGCCAAGATTTGGAATATGGCTACACCTTC. The encoded protein is CASSQDLEYGYTF. The whole variable domain, filled in from reference TRBV14 and TRBJ1-2, reads EAGVTQFPSHSVIEKGQTVTLRCDPISGHDNLYWYRRVMGKEIKFLLHFVKESKQDESGMPNNRFLAERTGGTYSTLKVQPAELEDSGVYFCASSQDLEYGYTFGSGTRLTVV.

The sample holds a few counts of this clonotype. The chain couples TRBV18 to TRBJ2-7; the match to TRBD1 covers 11 bases. In germline, CDR1 is KGHSH, CDR2 LQKENI. The V segment lost 3 bases and the J segment 1 base; nucleotides outside the gene matches: 2. There are 15 residues in the CDR3. The CDR3 loop reads CASSPGQGGSYEQYV. The CDR3 DNA reads TGTGCCAGCTCACCGGGACAGGGGGGGTCCTACGAGCAGTACGTC.

The table lists this clonotype with many counts. The chain has TRBV3-1 and TRBJ1-5, with D tentatively TRBD1 (5 bases). V lost 3 bases and J 5 bases, leaving 17 bases between the germline ends. The CDR3 has 16 amino acids. Looked up from germline, CDR1 is LGHDT and CDR2 is YNNKEL (reference sequence). The CDR3 coding sequence is TGTGCCAGCAGCCACGGATGGTCGGGGGGACATCAGCCCCAGCATTTT. Its protein product is CASSHGWSGGHQPQHF.

This clonotype has at least ten counts. This rearrangement joins TRBV7-9 to TRBJ2-7, with a weak D call TRBD2 (7 bases). The CDR3 has 14 residues. Trimming cost V 1 base and J 4 bases, with 11 bases left between them. The germline gives CDR1 SEHNR, CDR2 FQNEAQ (reference sequence). CDR3 in amino acids: CASSLVGGPYEQYV. DNA for the CDR3: TGTGCCAGCAGCTTAGTCGGGGGGCCTTACGAGCAGTACGTC.

There are a few counts of this clonotype. V gene TRBV7-9 combines with J gene TRBJ2-2; no reliable D call. CDR3 size: 12 residues. Germline lookup yields CDR1 SEHNR and CDR2 FQNEAQ (reference sequence). V lost 4 bases and J lost 5, with 5 bases in between. CDR3 loop: CASSYLTGELFF. The CDR3 nucleotides read TGTGCCAGCAGCTATCTTACCGGGGAGCTGTTTTTT.

This clonotype came up many times. V usage is TRBV12-3 or TRBV12-4 and J usage is TRBJ2-3, with D uncertain. Trimming pared 6 bases from V and 0 bases from J, leaving 13 bases between. This CDR3 has 15 amino acids. The DNA for the CDR3 is TGTGCCAGCAGCCTGGTGGGCGCTAGCACAGATACGCAGTATTTT. Protein product: CASSLVGASTDTQYF.

The chain links TRBV28 to TRBJ2-2; D remains unclear. Trimming took 2 bases from V and 6 from J, leaving 10 bases between them. The CDR3 extends over 14 amino acids. In germline, CDR1 is MDHEN, CDR2 SYDVKM. CDR3 loop: CASSLPQDAGELFF. CDR3 DNA sequence: TGTGCCAGCAGTTTACCCCAGGACGCCGGGGAGCTGTTTTTT. The complete variable domain, with remaining parts taken from reference TRBV28 and TRBJ2-2, reads DVKVTQSSRYLVKRTGEKVFLECVQDMDHENMFWYRQDPGLGLRLIYFSYDVKMKEKGDIPEGYSVSREKKERFSLILESASTNQTSMYLCASSLPQDAGELFFGEGSRLTVL.